This entry describes one T cell receptor (beta chain). Antigen unknown. These data come from a study of radiotherapy plus CTLA-4 blockade in lung cancer. As for the study in general: Disease control reached approximately 30%, with objective responses in 15% to 20%. Overall study results and limits: Early blood T cell clone changes and increased post-radiation serum interferon-beta were reportedly the strongest response predictors.

Per the germline V gene, CDR1 is SGHDN and CDR2 is FVKESK. V was pared by 1 base and J by 9 bases, with 12 bases between. The CDR3 runs to 13 residues. TCRdb's copy holds only in-frame clones and misses some; the assay was immunoSEQ multiplex PCR. Of about 43,000 clones in the sample, about 70% were seen once. The V gene is TRBV14, the J gene TRBJ1-1; D is unclear. This specimen was peripheral blood, taken from a patient treated with radiotherapy plus ipilimumab. This clonotype was sampled from a human donor with non-small cell lung cancer who had a partial response to radiotherapy plus ipilimumab. This CDR3 reads CASSQVPGLKAFF. The CDR3 nucleotides are TGTGCCAGCAGCCAAGTACCGGGGTTGAAAGCTTTCTTT.